Sequencing of this T cell receptor (beta chain) was carried out in a study of T cell repertoires in breast cancer. About the study: Breast cancer patients gave tumors, lymph nodes and blood; healthy donors gave blood.

An expanded emulsion RT-PCR with primers for all TCR V genes paired CD8+ T cell chains. Overnight incubation in approximately 9.7 IU/mL IL-2 followed CD8 positive selection of the T cells. Unpaired genes were suppressed by blocking oligonucleotides during a second nested PCR. TCRdb used MiXCR to reprocess the emulsion pairing reads, holding one entry per CDR3 protein. The sample has over 150 distinct CDR3 sequences; 35% to 45% are singletons. Study-level results: TRBV7 predominance in shared TCRs may reflect tumor recognition or mispriming. Tumor-involved sentinel nodes shared about 8% of TCRs with matched tumors, tumor-free nodes 2% to 2.5%.

This clonotype is large (0.1 to 1%) within its sample. Its antigen is not identified. CDR3 length: 14 amino acids. The V gene end was trimmed by 6 bases and the J gene end by 2 bases; junction bases not matched to a gene: 5. The chain joins TRBV12-3 or TRBV12-4 to TRBJ2-5; 8 positions agree with TRBD2. This TCR derives from a pool of human donors with breast cancer or a healthy control (not recorded which). Sample: CD8+ T cells. In DNA form, the CDR3 reads TGTGCCAGCAGCGAGCGGGGGCTACAAGAGACCCAGTACTTC. Its protein is CASSERGLQETQYF.